This entry lists 13 T cell receptor beta chains sequenced from one sample in a study of OX40 agonist ivuxolimab in advanced cancers. Some clones are missing from TCRdb's copy, which holds only in-frame ones; the method was immunoSEQ multiplex PCR. The data hold roughly 41,000 clones, with 85% observed a single time. The specimen comprised CD4+ or CD8+ T cells sorted from blood, sampled in a trial of the OX40 agonist ivuxolimab. These receptors originate from an adult with an advanced solid tumor such as melanoma, head and neck, liver or kidney cancer.

This chain's CDR3 is CASSLGAAGFPGELFF. Here the CDR3 DNA reads TGCGCCAGCAGCTTGGGCGCGGCAGGGTTTCCCGGGGAGCTGTTTTTT. J is TRBJ2-2 and V is TRBV5-1, with TRBD1 as a possible D gene (5 bases). The V and J ends lost 0 bases and 6 bases respectively, with 15 bases between them. CDR3 size: 16 residues. Germline CDR1 reads SGHRS; CDR2 reads YFSETQ.

CDR3: CASSQVPRQGGAFF. The CDR3 nucleotides are TGCGCCAGCAGCCAAGTGCCCCGGCAGGGAGGAGCTTTCTTT. The chain recombines TRBV4-1 with TRBJ1-1, with a tentative D call TRBD1 (5 bases). The CDR3 has 14 residues. Trimming pared 1 base from V and 10 bases from J, leaving 16 bases between. Germline CDR1 is MGHRA and CDR2 is YSYEKL.

In this sample, this clone turned up a few times. The rearrangement uses TRBV9 and TRBJ1-5; D unresolved. V lost 0 bases to trimming and J lost 7 bases, with 11 bases between them. CDR1 and CDR2 from the germline V gene are SGDLS and YYNGEE. The CDR3 is 14 amino acids. The CDR3 reads CASSVGVAGQPQHF. The CDR3 DNA follows: TGTGCCAGCAGCGTAGGCGTGGCAGGACAGCCCCAGCATTTT.

The chain uses TRBV11-2 and TRBJ2-7; TRBD1 matches 9 bases. The CDR3 sequence is 14 residues long. Germline V CDR1 and CDR2: SGHAT, FQNNGV. The V segment lost 5 bases and the J segment 3 bases; nucleotides outside the gene matches: 5. CDR3 coding DNA: TGTGCCAGCAGCCGAGGGACAGGGCACTACGAGCAGTACTTC. Protein sequence: CASSRGTGHYEQYF.

This clone was counted once. This chain links TRBV5-1 with TRBJ2-5, with 10 bases aligning to TRBD2. The DNA end is a closer match to TRBJ2-7, so the J assignment may be wrong. From germline, CDR1 is SGHRS and CDR2 YFSETQ. The CDR3 totals 15 residues. The DNA of the CDR3 is TGCGCCAGCAGCTTGGCTAGCGGGGGCACCTACGAGCAGTACTTC. It codes for CASSLASGGTYEQYF.

This clone was seen just once. The chain couples TRBV10-3 to TRBJ2-7; 8 bases fit TRBD1. Germline lookup yields CDR1 ENHRY and CDR2 SYGVKD. V lost 6 bases and J lost 1; bases outside the gene matches: 5. The CDR3 runs to 14 residues. The CDR3 DNA sequence: TGTGCCATCAGGCCCGGGACAGGTTCCTACGAGCAGTACTTC. As protein: CAIRPGTGSYEQYF.

CDR3 in amino acids: CASSQGDRGWGTQYF. The CDR3 DNA is TGCGCCAGCAGCCAAGGGGATCGGGGGTGGGGGACCCAGTACTTC. The genes are TRBV4-1 and TRBJ2-5, with D perhaps TRBD2 (6 bases). The V and J ends lost 1 base and 7 bases respectively, with 16 bases between them. This CDR3 has 15 amino acids. Germline assignment: CDR1 MGHRA and CDR2 YSYEKL.

V is TRBV19 and J is TRBJ2-2, with D hard to call. In germline, CDR1 is LNHDA, CDR2 SQIVND (reference sequence). The CDR3 is 13 amino acids. The ends were cut back, 6 bases at V and 4 bases at J, with 9 bases in the middle. The CDR3 is CASRGQTTGELFF. The CDR3 nucleotides are TGTGCCAGTAGAGGCCAGACCACCGGGGAGCTGTTTTTT. The full variable domain, its missing parts supplied by reference TRBV19 and TRBJ2-2, is DGGITQSPKYLFRKEGQNVTLSCEQNLNHDAMYWYRQDPGQGLRLIYYSQIVNDFQKGDIAEGYSVSREKKESFPLTVTSAQKNPTAFYLCASRGQTTGELFFGEGSRLTVL.

J is TRBJ2-3 and V is TRBV7-3, with 14 bases aligning to TRBD2. Germline assignment: CDR1 SGHTA and CDR2 FQGTGA. This CDR3 contains 16 residues. After removal of 5 bases from V and 6 bases from J, the junction contained 7 bases not matched to a gene. CDR3 region: CASSLTSGGAADTQYF. CDR3 nucleotides: TGTGCCAGCAGCCTGACTAGCGGGGGGGCAGCGGATACGCAGTATTTT.

The table lists this clone with a count of one. The genes are TRBV13 and TRBJ2-7; D might be TRBD2 (5 bases). V shed 5 bases and J shed 5 bases, with 16 bases lying between them. This CDR3 has 14 amino acids. Germline V lookup: CDR1 PRHDT, CDR2 FYEKMQ (reference sequence). Here the CDR3 reads CASSPRRRRNEQYF. The CDR3, as DNA: TGTGCCAGCAGCCCGAGGCGGCGGAGGAACGAGCAGTACTTC.

This clone was seen a single time. The V call is TRBV7-3, the J call TRBJ2-1, with unresolved D. In germline, CDR1 is SGHTA, CDR2 FQGTGA. Trimming left V 4 bases short and J 0 bases short, with 13 bases between. This CDR3 is built from 16 residues. The CDR3 region is CASSSTPLSSYNEQFF. Here the CDR3 DNA reads TGTGCCAGCAGCTCGACACCACTTAGCTCCTACAATGAGCAGTTCTTC.

The genes are TRBV6-1 and TRBJ2-7, with a weak D call TRBD1 (5 bases). This CDR3 contains 14 residues. Germline V gene sequence: CDR1 MNHNS, CDR2 SASEGT. Trimming shortened V by 7 bases and J by 2 bases, and 15 bases separated the two germline ends. The CDR3 region is CASTVSQATYEQYF. The CDR3 nucleotides are TGTGCCAGCACTGTCTCACAGGCCACCTACGAGCAGTACTTC.

This clone was counted a few times. V is TRBV11-1 and J is TRBJ2-3, with D possibly TRBD1 on 5 matching bases. Between the trimmed V and J ends, which lost 1 base and 4 bases, there was a span of 12 bases. This CDR3 is 15 amino acids long. The germline V gene encodes CDR1 SGHAT and CDR2 FQDESV (reference sequence). The CDR3, as DNA: TGTGCCAGCAGCTTAGAACAAACAGGAGCAGATACGCAGTATTTT. Translated: CASSLEQTGADTQYF. Filled out from reference TRBV11-1 and TRBJ2-3, the complete variable domain reads EAEVAQSPRYKITEKSQAVAFWCDPISGHATLYWYRQILGQGPELLVQFQDESVVDDSQLPKDRFSAERLKGVDSTLKIQPAELGDSAMYLCASSLEQTGADTQYFGPGTRLTVL.